This is a list of T cell receptor beta chains from one sample in a study of OX40 agonist ivuxolimab in advanced cancers. TCRdb's table, derived via immunoSEQ multiplex PCR, lists solely in-frame clones and lacks some. The sample consists of about 28,000 clones, less than 90% of them appearing once. The sequences come from CD4+ or CD8+ T cells sorted from blood, collected in a trial of the OX40 agonist ivuxolimab. The receptors originated from an adult with an advanced solid tumor such as melanoma, head and neck, liver or kidney cancer. The CDR3 runs from the conserved cysteine through the conserved F or W. A D gene is named only where the DNA matches it firmly. Clone size is not always given. Where it is, it says once, few, many or a class for expanded clones.

D: -
V: TRBV5-1
size: -
J: TRBJ1-4
DNA: TGCGCCAGCAGCTTGCTGGGTACTAATGAAAAACTGTTTTTT
CDR3: CASSLLGTNEKLFF

D: TRBD2
V: TRBV4-2
size: -
J: TRBJ2-7
DNA: TGTGCCAGCAGCCAAGATCGGGGGGGACCGTACGAGCAGTACTTC
CDR3: CASSQDRGGPYEQYF

D: TRBD2
V: TRBV7-9
size: -
J: TRBJ2-5
DNA: TGTGCCAGCAGCTACCCGGGACTAGTGGAAGAGACCCAGTACTTC
CDR3: CASSYPGLVEETQYF

D: TRBD1
V: TRBV5-1
size: few
J: TRBJ2-3
DNA: TGCGCCAGCAGCTTGGAACAGGGGGCTCGGGCAGATACGCAGTATTTT
CDR3: CASSLEQGARADTQYF

D: TRBD2
V: TRBV4-1
size: -
J: TRBJ2-1
DNA: TGCGCCAGCAGCCCCCGAGACGGGACTAGTTACAATGAGCAGTTCTTC
CDR3: CASSPRDGTSYNEQFF

D: -
V: TRBV25-1
size: -
J: TRBJ2-1
DNA: TGTGCCAGCAGTGTTGGGAGTAGCTCCTACAATGAGCGGTTCTTC
CDR3: CASSVGSSSYNERFF

D: -
V: TRBV28
size: few
J: TRBJ2-7
DNA: TGTGCCAGCAGGGATTATCTCGGGCAGTACTTC
CDR3: CASRDYLGQYF

D: TRBD2
V: TRBV11-1
size: -
J: TRBJ2-1
DNA: TGTGCCAGCAGCCCTAGGACTAGCGGGCCTTACAATGAGCAGTTCTTC
CDR3: CASSPRTSGPYNEQFF

D: -
V: TRBV6-4
size: many
J: TRBJ2-3
DNA: TGTGCCAGCAGTGACGGGAGTTCTGGCACAGATACGCAGTATTTT
CDR3: CASSDGSSGTDTQYF

D: TRBD2
V: TRBV13
size: -
J: TRBJ2-7
DNA: TGTGCCAGCAGCTCCGGGACTAGACGCGAGCAGTACTTC
CDR3: CASSSGTRREQYF

D: TRBD1
V: TRBV28
size: -
J: TRBJ1-3
DNA: TGTGCCAGCAGTTTATACGGCAGGGGGCAAGGAAACACCATATATTTT
CDR3: CASSLYGRGQGNTIYF

D: -
V: TRBV19
size: -
J: TRBJ1-6
DNA: TGTGCCAGTAGTGCCTACATGAATTCACCCCTCCACTTT
CDR3: CASSAYMNSPLHF

D: TRBD1
V: TRBV7-9
size: -
J: TRBJ2-1
DNA: TGTGCCAGCAGCTCCACCCTTCCCGGGACAGGGGTAATCTACAATGAGCAGTTCTTC
CDR3: CASSSTLPGTGVIYNEQFF

D: -
V: TRBV5-6
size: -
J: TRBJ2-7
DNA: TGTGCCAGCAGCTTGGAGGAGGGCCGGGAGCAGTACTTC
CDR3: CASSLEEGREQYF

D: -
V: TRBV9
size: -
J: TRBJ2-6
DNA: TGTGCCAGCAGCGTAGGAACAGGGTGGGATTTTAGCTCTGGGGCCAACGTCCTGACTTTC
CDR3: CASSVGTGWDFSSGANVLTF

D: -
V: TRBV27
size: -
J: TRBJ2-6
DNA: TGTGCCAGCAGTTTATTCCCCTCTGGGGCCAACGTCCTGACTTTC
CDR3: CASSLFPSGANVLTF

D: -
V: TRBV6-1
size: few
J: TRBJ2-6
DNA: TGTGCCAGCAGTGACGACTCTGGGGCCAACGTCCTGACTTTC
CDR3: CASSDDSGANVLTF

D: -
V: TRBV7-9
size: few
J: TRBJ2-7
DNA: TGTGCCAGCAGCGGTAGCAATTCCTACGAGCAGTACTTC
CDR3: CASSGSNSYEQYF

D: TRBD2
V: TRBV28
size: -
J: TRBJ2-6
DNA: TGTGCCAGCAGTTTAGGGACTAGCAAGGCCAACGTCCTGACTTTC
CDR3: CASSLGTSKANVLTF

D: -
V: TRBV27
size: -
J: TRBJ2-3
DNA: TGTGCCAGCACCCGGACGTTTGGGAGCACAGATACGCAGTATTTT
CDR3: CASTRTFGSTDTQYF

D: -
V: TRBV19
size: -
J: TRBJ2-3
DNA: TGTGCCAGTAGTATAGTGGCGGTCCTTAGCACAGATACGCAGTATTTT
CDR3: CASSIVAVLSTDTQYF

D: -
V: TRBV19
size: -
J: TRBJ2-1
DNA: TGTGCCAGTAGTATTAATCGTAACAATGAGCAGTTCTTC
CDR3: CASSINRNNEQFF

D: -
V: TRBV25-1
size: -
J: TRBJ2-1
DNA: TGTGCCAGCAGTCCTGCCCGGGACACTAGGACGGTGGATGAGCAGTTCTTC
CDR3: CASSPARDTRTVDEQFF

D: -
V: TRBV19
size: -
J: TRBJ1-1
DNA: TGTGCCAGTAGTGTCTTTACGAACACTGAAGCTTTCTTT
CDR3: CASSVFTNTEAFF

D: TRBD1
V: TRBV27
size: -
J: TRBJ2-7
DNA: TGTGCCAGCAGTTCCCGGGACAGGAGCTCCTACGAGCAGTACTTC
CDR3: CASSSRDRSSYEQYF

D: -
V: TRBV21-1
size: -
J: TRBJ2-7
DNA: TGTGCCAGCAACGGGACCAGACCCTACGAGCAGTACTTC
CDR3: CASNGTRPYEQYF

D: -
V: TRBV13
size: -
J: TRBJ2-7
DNA: TGTGCCAGCAGCTTAGAGCAGGGCGCCGAGCAGTACTTC
CDR3: CASSLEQGAEQYF

D: -
V: TRBV6-5
size: -
J: TRBJ2-7
DNA: TGTGCCAGCAGCCAAACGACGACAGGGAGGTACGAGCAGTACTTC
CDR3: CASSQTTTGRYEQYF

D: -
V: TRBV11-2
size: once
J: TRBJ1-5
DNA: TGTGCCAGCAGCCCGAACACGGATCAGCCCCAGCATTTT
CDR3: CASSPNTDQPQHF